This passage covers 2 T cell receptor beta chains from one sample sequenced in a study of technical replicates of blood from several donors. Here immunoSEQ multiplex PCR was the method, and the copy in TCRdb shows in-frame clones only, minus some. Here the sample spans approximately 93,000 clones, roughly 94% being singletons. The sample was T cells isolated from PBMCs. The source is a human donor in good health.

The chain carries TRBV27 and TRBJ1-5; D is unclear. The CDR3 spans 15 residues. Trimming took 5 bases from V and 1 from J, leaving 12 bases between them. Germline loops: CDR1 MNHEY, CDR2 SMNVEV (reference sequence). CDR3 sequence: CASSPQALSNQPQHF. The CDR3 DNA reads TGTGCCAGCAGTCCCCAGGCTCTCAGCAATCAGCCCCAGCATTTT.

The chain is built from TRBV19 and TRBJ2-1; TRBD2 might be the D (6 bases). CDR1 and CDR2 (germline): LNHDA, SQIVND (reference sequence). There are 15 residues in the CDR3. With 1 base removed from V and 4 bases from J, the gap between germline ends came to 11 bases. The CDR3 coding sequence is TGTGCCAGTAGTATAGGGGCGGGACCTTACAATGAGCAGTTCTTC. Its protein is CASSIGAGPYNEQFF.